This T cell receptor (beta chain) was identified during a study of post-analysis software for immune sequencing data. About the research overall: Disease courses included relapsing-remitting, secondary progressive and progressive-relapsing multiple sclerosis.

The TCR beta cDNA libraries carried unique molecular identifiers. TCRdb recomputed calls from the PCR reads with MiXCR, one row per CDR3 protein. The sample contains about 810,000 distinct CDR3 sequences, approximately 53% of which appear only once. The table lists this clonotype with a few counts. The antigen remains undetermined. Findings and caveats of the study: When patients were compared with controls, 5 or 6 TRBV segments were more frequent, TRBV5-6, TRBV5-1 and TRBV20-1 among them. Multiple sclerosis patients showed significantly lower normalized Chao1 diversity than controls did. Under F measure analysis, samples from one preparation batch co-clustered strongly.

CDR1 and CDR2 (germline): SGHDT, YYEEEE. This CDR3 has 15 residues. The J gene is TRBJ2-5, the V gene TRBV5-6, with 7 bases that match TRBD1. The DNA end favors TRBJ2-7, so the J call may be wrong. The sequenced sample was blood. The receptor comes from a girl aged 5 to 17 with multiple sclerosis. Here the CDR3 reads CASSRKPGQFGEQYF. CDR3 bases: TGTGCCAGCAGCCGAAAACCGGGACAGTTCGGCGAGCAGTACTTC.